Sequencing of this T cell receptor (beta chain) was carried out in a study of blood T cell repertoires in COVID-19. Profiling relied on immunoSEQ multiplex PCR, and the TCRdb table lists in-frame clones only, not all of them. The sample records 95,000 to 150,000 clones, 70% to 80% being singletons. This clone was counted at least ten times. Germline CDR1 and CDR2: MDHEN and SYDVKM. Trimming left V 2 bases short and J 1 base short, with 15 bases between. The CDR3 length is 17 residues. Sequencing was performed on peripheral blood. The chain is built from TRBV28 and TRBJ2-1, with D perhaps matching TRBD1 (8 bases). This clonotype originated in a human donor in a cohort sampled during active COVID-19. Written as DNA, the CDR3 is TGTGCCAGCAGTTTAAGACAGGGGCGGGGGTCCTACAATGAGCAGTTCTTC. This sequence encodes CASSLRQGRGSYNEQFF.